Shown below are 27 T cell receptor beta chains from a single sample sequenced in a study of T cell responses to AZD1222 COVID-19 vaccine. TCRdb keeps only in-frame clones here, not all; method: immunoSEQ multiplex PCR. The data contain 65,000 to 85,000 clones, roughly 84% of them singletons. The sequencing here drew on peripheral blood, taken on day 0 of AZD1222 vaccination. The receptors were gathered from an adult in good health.

In its sample, this clone was seen a few times. The chain recombines TRBV20-1 with TRBJ2-7, with 10 bases fitting TRBD2. The trim removed 3 bases at V and 2 bases at J, leaving 19 bases unmatched. Germline CDR1 and CDR2: DFQATT and SNEGSKA (reference sequence). The CDR3 consists of 19 residues. The CDR3 DNA reads as TGCAGTGCTAGTCGGCTAGCGGGAGTCAAAATAGTTGTCCCCTACGAGCAGTACTTC. This encodes CSASRLAGVKIVVPYEQYF.

This clone was counted between two and nine times. The gene calls are TRBV20-1 and TRBJ1-3; D remains unclear. Germline CDR1 and CDR2: DFQATT and SNEGSKA (reference sequence). V gave up 3 bases and J gave up 2 bases, with 8 bases separating them. The CDR3 is 13 residues long. The CDR3 sequence is CSASTPAGNTIYF. The DNA for the CDR3 is TGCAGTGCTAGTACCCCAGCTGGAAACACCATATATTTT.

V gene TRBV6-5 combines with J gene TRBJ2-7; TRBD2 agrees at 7 bases. CDR1 is MNHEY, CDR2 SVGAGI, per germline. V lost 8 bases to trimming and J lost 0 bases; unmatched junction nucleotides: 1. The CDR3 contains 12 residues. CDR3 in DNA: TGTGCCAGCCGGGGGGACTCCTACGAGCAGTACTTC. Its translation is CASRGDSYEQYF.

The chain employs TRBV7-9 and TRBJ2-1, with a possible D match to TRBD1 (6 bases). The ends were cut back, 4 bases at V and 4 bases at J, with 14 bases in the middle. This CDR3 spans 15 amino acids. Germline V lookup: CDR1 SEHNR, CDR2 FQNEAQ (reference sequence). CDR3: CASSSGTWGYNEQFF. CDR3 in DNA: TGTGCCAGCAGCTCCGGGACATGGGGGTACAATGAGCAGTTCTTC. The full variable domain, rest sourced from reference TRBV7-9 and TRBJ2-1, is DTGVSQNPRHKITKRGQNVTFRCDPISEHNRLYWYRQTLGQGPEFLTYFQNEAQLEKSRLLSDRFSAERPKGSFSTLEIQRTEQGDSAMYLCASSSGTWGYNEQFFGPGTRLTVL.

V gene TRBV7-3 combines with J gene TRBJ2-7, with D possibly being TRBD2 (6 bases). The germline CDR1 and CDR2 sequences are SGHTA and FQGTGA. V was pared by 1 base and J by 5 bases, with 15 bases between. CDR3 length: 15 amino acids. In DNA form, the CDR3 reads TGTGCCAGCAGCTTAAGCGGGATAGGAGCGAACGAGCAGTACTTC. Translating gives CASSLSGIGANEQYF.

The chain has TRBV9 and TRBJ1-1, with 8 bases fitting TRBD1. Germline CDR1 SGDLS, CDR2 YYNGEE. CDR3 size: 15 residues. V shed 0 bases, J shed 4 bases, and the junction held 5 bases outside the gene matches. CDR3 nucleotides: TGTGCCAGCAGCGTAGCTCTAGACAGGGGCACTGAAGCTTTCTTT. Translated: CASSVALDRGTEAFF.

The chain is built from TRBV12-3 or TRBV12-4 and TRBJ1-6, with D uncertain. The CDR3 extends over 11 amino acids. Trimming pared 6 bases from V and 11 bases from J, leaving 8 bases between. The CDR3: CASRLWAPLHF. The CDR3 nucleotides read TGTGCCAGCAGGCTTTGGGCACCCCTCCACTTT.

This rearrangement joins TRBV6-6 to TRBJ1-2, with 7 bases aligning to TRBD1. Germline V gene sequence: CDR1 MNHNY, CDR2 SVGAGI (reference sequence). Unmatched junction bases numbered 1, after V lost 0 bases and J lost 6 bases. This CDR3 is 13 amino acids long. As DNA, the CDR3 is TGTGCCAGCAGTTACTCGACAGGGAATGGCTACACCTTC. As protein: CASSYSTGNGYTF.

The chain combines TRBV19 with TRBJ1-2, with D perhaps TRBD1 (5 bases). The germline V gene encodes CDR1 LNHDA and CDR2 SQIVND (reference sequence). The CDR3 totals 12 residues. Trimming shortened V by 7 bases and J by 8 bases, and 14 bases separated the two germline ends. For the CDR3, the DNA is TGTGCCAGTATGCTGGGGGTAGGCGGCTACACCTTC. This translates into CASMLGVGGYTF.

Details on this clone: Given a far larger clone just one base away, this is likely a sequencing read error. The V call is TRBV4-3, the J call TRBJ1-5; D possibly corresponds to TRBD1 (5 bases). This CDR3 region has 15 residues. Looked up from germline, CDR1 is LGHNA and CDR2 is YSLEER. CDR3: CACRRDRRSNQPQHF. The CDR3 DNA follows: TGCGCCTGCAGACGGGACCGTCGTAGCAATCAGCCCCAGCATTTT.

V usage is TRBV30 and J usage is TRBJ1-2; 7 bases fit TRBD1. V trimming: 0 bases; J trimming: 5 bases; junction bases outside the gene matches: 9. The CDR3 length is 15 residues. Germline-derived CDR1 and CDR2 are GTSNPN and SVGIG (reference sequence). The CDR3 spells CAWSVRETGRYGYTF. The CDR3 DNA follows: TGTGCCTGGAGTGTACGGGAGACAGGGCGATATGGCTACACCTTC. The full variable domain, completed using reference TRBV30 and TRBJ1-2, is SQTIHQWPATLVQPVGSPLSLECTVEGTSNPNLYWYRQAAGRGLQLLFYSVGIGQISSEVPQNLSASRPQDRQFILSSKKLLLSDSGFYLCAWSVRETGRYGYTFGSGTRLTVV.

The rearrangement uses TRBV30 and TRBJ1-3; 9 positions match TRBD1. The ends lost 3 bases at V and 2 bases at J; junction bases unmatched: 8. CDR3 length: 16 residues. Germline assignment: CDR1 GTSNPN and CDR2 SVGIG (reference sequence). The CDR3 here is CAWSPGQGLTGNTIYF. The CDR3 DNA follows: TGTGCCTGGAGCCCGGGACAGGGACTTACTGGAAACACCATATATTTT.

This clone showed up just once. The chain links TRBV10-3 to TRBJ1-1; no clear D gene. The CDR3 is 14 residues long. CDR1 and CDR2 from the germline V gene are ENHRY and SYGVKD. V lost 2 bases, J lost 7 bases, and 14 bases lay in between. CDR3 coding DNA: TGTGCCATCAGTGAGGGAATACGGGGAGTTGAAGCTTTCTTT. Its protein product is CAISEGIRGVEAFF.

This clone has just a few counts. The CDR3 loop reads CAINGGGPILYNEQFF. In DNA, the CDR3 is TGTGCCATCAATGGAGGAGGGCCAATCCTCTACAATGAGCAGTTCTTC. The chain combines TRBV10-3 with TRBJ2-1; TRBD2 might be the D (6 bases). CDR3 length: 16 residues. V was trimmed by 7 bases and J by 3 bases, leaving 19 bases between them. Looked up from germline, CDR1 is ENHRY and CDR2 is SYGVKD.

The chain couples TRBV6-5 to TRBJ1-1; D gene unclear. This CDR3 has 16 residues. Germline V CDR1 and CDR2: MNHEY, SVGAGI. V was clipped by 0 bases and J by 2 bases, with 13 bases between them. The CDR3 here is CASSYSKVPGNTEAFF. The CDR3 DNA reads as TGTGCCAGCAGTTACTCGAAGGTTCCGGGAAACACTGAAGCTTTCTTT.

V and J are TRBV10-3 and TRBJ1-5; perhaps TRBD1 as D (5 bases). Trimming cost V 0 bases and J 3 bases, with 9 bases left between them. Germline lookup yields CDR1 ENHRY and CDR2 SYGVKD. The CDR3 has 15 residues. CDR3 coding DNA: TGTGCCATCAGTGAGTCTGCGGACAACAATCAGCCCCAGCATTTT. Protein product: CAISESADNNQPQHF.

About this clone: Its ends do not fully match the called genes, so a read error is possible. The rearrangement links TRBV7-7 to TRBJ2-5, with TRBD2 identical over 10 bases. This CDR3 has 17 residues. Germline-derived CDR1 and CDR2 are SSHAT and FNYEAQ (reference sequence). The CDR3 spells CASSLGVAGGEKETQYF. CDR3 sequence (DNA): TGTGCTAGCAGCTTAGGGGTAGCGGGAGGAGAGAAAGAGACCCAGTACTTC.

This chain links TRBV6-2 or TRBV6-3 with TRBJ2-1, with D perhaps matching TRBD2 (5 bases). Germline V gives CDR1 MNHEY, CDR2 SVGEGT. The CDR3 totals 16 residues. V gave up 2 bases and J gave up 6 bases, with 17 bases separating them. CDR3 coding DNA: TGTGCCAGCAGTTACGCCCTTCGGGGTATCCCCAATGAGCAGTTCTTC. Translation gives CASSYALRGIPNEQFF.

V gene TRBV5-8 combines with J gene TRBJ2-7; D unclear. The CDR3 has 14 amino acids. V lost 1 base, J lost 5 bases, and 13 bases lay in between. Per the germline V gene, CDR1 is SGHTS and CDR2 is YDEGEE. CDR3 nucleotides: TGTGCCAGCAGCTTGAGAGCGAAGGACCACGAGCAGTACTTC. Protein product: CASSLRAKDHEQYF.

The chain combines TRBV10-3 with TRBJ1-2; D gene uncertain. Germline-derived CDR1 and CDR2 are ENHRY and SYGVKD. The CDR3 is 14 amino acids. V lost 7 bases, J lost 4 bases, and 16 bases lay in between. CDR3 in amino acids: CAINPVDAAYGYTF. CDR3 DNA: TGTGCCATCAACCCTGTGGACGCGGCCTATGGCTACACCTTC.

V gene TRBV7-8 combines with J gene TRBJ1-1; 9 bases agree with TRBD1. Germline CDR1 SGHVS, CDR2 FQNEAQ. The length of the CDR3 is 13 residues. V shed 3 bases and J 7 bases; nucleotides not matched to a gene: 3. The CDR3 DNA reads TGTGCCAGCAGCTTTGACAGGGGGATTGAAGCTTTCTTT. It is translated as CASSFDRGIEAFF.

This clone was counted a single time. V is TRBV19 and J is TRBJ1-1; no definite D call. Per germline, CDR1 LNHDA and CDR2 SQIVND (reference sequence). This CDR3 spans 13 amino acids. V lost 8 bases and J 1 base, leaving 11 bases between the germline ends. CDR3 nucleotides: TGTGCCAGTGATTACGGCGGGAACACTGAAGCTTTCTTT. The encoded protein is CASDYGGNTEAFF.

By sample share, this clone is medium-sized. The chain uses TRBV30 and TRBJ1-2; D gene uncertain. CDR3 length: 13 amino acids. The V gene's germline CDR1 is GTSNPN and CDR2 SVGIG (reference sequence). The V end lost 2 bases, the J end lost 13 bases, and 20 bases lay between the germline ends. CDR3 in DNA: TGTGCCTGGAGTACCCGGGTCTGGGTTTCGCTCACCTTC. Residues: CAWSTRVWVSLTF.

This chain links TRBV14 with TRBJ1-1; D is ambiguous. The CDR3 loop spans 13 amino acids. V gave up 0 bases and J gave up 2 bases, with 4 bases separating them. Per germline, CDR1 SGHDN and CDR2 FVKESK. CDR3 DNA: TGTGCCAGCAGCCAAGATGTCAACACTGAAGCTTTCTTT. Translated: CASSQDVNTEAFF.

The chain is built from TRBV30 and TRBJ1-4, with D unresolved. The CDR3 contains 15 residues. V shed 0 bases and J shed 3 bases, with 11 bases lying between them. Germline CDR1 GTSNPN, CDR2 SVGIG (reference sequence). In nucleotides, the CDR3 is TGTGCCTGGAGTGTAGATCAAGTGCCTAATGAAAAACTGTTTTTT. As protein: CAWSVDQVPNEKLFF.

This sequence joins TRBV7-9 and TRBJ2-7, with 9 bases aligning to TRBD2. This CDR3 is built from 15 residues. CDR1 is SEHNR and CDR2 is FQNEAQ in the germline V gene (reference sequence). The ends lost 5 bases at V and 2 bases at J; junction bases unmatched: 7. The CDR3 bases are TGTGCCAGCAGCGACCCCGGGACTAGCCCCTACGAGCAGTACTTC. This gives the protein CASSDPGTSPYEQYF.

The chain links TRBV9 to TRBJ2-5; D not certain. This CDR3 has 17 amino acids. The germline V and J ends were trimmed by 0 bases and 1 base, with 16 bases remaining between them. The germline V gene has CDR1 SGDLS and CDR2 YYNGEE. The CDR3 is CASSVGWAQKTQETQYF. The CDR3 nucleotides read TGTGCCAGCAGCGTAGGGTGGGCTCAAAAAACCCAAGAGACCCAGTACTTC.